These T cell receptor beta chains were read from a single sample in a study of T cell repertoires in cytomegalovirus infection. In TCRdb, the reads were re-called with MiXCR into one record per CDR3 protein. The table has tens of thousands of distinct CDR3 sequences, more than 3% seen once. The material sequenced was PBMCs. The receptors stem from a human donor in good health (CMV status not recorded). Some clones in this sample may be carry-over from other donors' samples. Each CDR3 is given with its conserved first and last residue. D genes are given only for firm matches. Size is stated for part of the rows, as once, few or many counts, or as a class when the clone is expanded.

>TRBJ1-1|TRBV7-2|many|TRBD1
TGTGCCAGCAGCCAAGGGGGCTGGAACACTGAAGCTTTCTTT
CASSQGGWNTEAFF
>TRBJ2-2|TRBV6-5|many|NA
TGTGCCAGCAGTTACTCGGAGGGGGCCGGGGAGCTGTTTTTT
CASSYSEGAGELFF
>TRBJ1-5|TRBV12-3/TRBV12-4|many|TRBD1
TGTGCCAGCAGAACGGGACAGGGTGACAATCAGCCCCAGCATTTT
CASRTGQGDNQPQHF
>TRBJ1-5|TRBV7-2|many|NA
TGTGCCAGCAGCTTAGGGGTGAGCGAGCCCCAGCATTTT
CASSLGVSEPQHF
>TRBJ2-6|TRBV19|many|NA
TGTGCCAGTAGTGCGCGCGCCGGTGGGGCCAACGTCCTGACTTTC
CASSARAGGANVLTF
>TRBJ2-3|TRBV7-6|many|TRBD2
TGTGCCAGCAGCCTACTAGCGGGAGGTCCAGATACGCAGTATTTT
CASSLLAGGPDTQYF
>TRBJ2-1|TRBV28|many|NA
TGTGCCAGCAGTTCCAGAACTAATGAGCAGTTCTTC
CASSSRTNEQFF
>TRBJ1-5|TRBV6-2/TRBV6-3|many|NA
TGTGCCAGCAGTTTAGTCATTAGCAATCAGCCCCAGCATTTT
CASSLVISNQPQHF
>TRBJ2-7|TRBV7-2|many|NA
TGTGCCAGCAGCCCCAGACTACGCTCCGAGCAGTACTTC
CASSPRLRSEQYF
>TRBJ2-3|TRBV7-9|many|NA
TGTGCCAGCAGCTCCCTGGGGTTCGGGGCAGCGAGCACAGATACGCAGTATTTT
CASSSLGFGAASTDTQYF
>TRBJ1-1|TRBV7-2|NA|TRBD1
TGTGCCAGCAGCATACAGGGGGATTACACTGAAGCTTTCTTT
CASSIQGDYTEAFF
>TRBJ2-3|TRBV7-2|NA|TRBD2
TGTGCCAGCAGCCCAGCGCTAGCGGGGCCTAGCACAGATACGCAGTATTTT
CASSPALAGPSTDTQYF
>TRBJ2-1|TRBV11-1|many|NA
TGTGCCAGCAGCTCTCGACAGAGCCACAATGAGCAGTTCTTC
CASSSRQSHNEQFF
>TRBJ1-5|TRBV7-9|many|TRBD1
TGTGCCAGCAGCTTCTATCAGGGGGCGGTGGGCAATCAGCCCCAGCATTTT
CASSFYQGAVGNQPQHF
>TRBJ1-6|TRBV6-2/TRBV6-3|many|TRBD1
TGTGCCAGCAGTTACCACCTGGGACAGTCCCTCCACTTT
CASSYHLGQSLHF
>TRBJ1-5|TRBV24-1|many|NA
TGTGCCACCAGTGAGGGGTCCCAGCAGCCCCAGCATTTT
CATSEGSQQPQHF
>TRBJ2-1|TRBV20-1|few|NA
TGCAGTGCTAGACTAGATTCGCGTGAGCAGTTCTTC
CSARLDSREQFF
>TRBJ2-1|TRBV28|many|TRBD2
TGTGCCAGCAGTCCCGGGGGGAAACAAGTCTATGAGCAGTTCTTC
CASSPGGKQVYEQFF
>TRBJ2-1|TRBV2|many|TRBD1
TGTGCCAGCCGATTGGGACAGAACAATGAGCAGTTCTTC
CASRLGQNNEQFF